This TCR delta chain was captured in a study of gamma delta lymphoproliferative disorders and STAT genes. Genomic DNA from isolated PBMCs served as the sequencing template. As for this clone: One base separates it from a far larger clone, so it is likely a read error. The sample contains more than one DNA sequence encoding this CDR3.

Looked up from germline, CDR1 is TVYSNPD and CDR2 is GDNSRS (reference sequence). The CDR3 runs to 19 residues. V lost 3 bases and J lost 0; bases outside the gene matches: 21. TCRdb re-called the multiplex PCR reads through CATT. The sample has roughly 1,300 delta-chain clones; about 0.89% are singletons. The chain has TRDV3 and TRDJ1; the match to TRDD3 covers 8 bases. The sequence derives from a human donor in good health. Sequenced sample: blood. The CDR3 region is CAFSCYNLLGGAYTDKLIF. The CDR3 DNA is TGTGCCTTCTCTTGCTACAATTTACTGGGGGGGGCGTACACCGATAAACTCATCTTT. The full variable domain, in which reference TRDV3 and TRDJ1 provide the parts outside the CDR3, is CDKVTQSSPDQTVASGSEVVLLCTYDTVYSNPDLFWYRIRPDYSFQFVFYGDNSRSEGADFTQGRFSVKHILTQKAFHLVISPVRTEDSATYYCAFSCYNLLGGAYTDKLIFGKGTRVTVEP.